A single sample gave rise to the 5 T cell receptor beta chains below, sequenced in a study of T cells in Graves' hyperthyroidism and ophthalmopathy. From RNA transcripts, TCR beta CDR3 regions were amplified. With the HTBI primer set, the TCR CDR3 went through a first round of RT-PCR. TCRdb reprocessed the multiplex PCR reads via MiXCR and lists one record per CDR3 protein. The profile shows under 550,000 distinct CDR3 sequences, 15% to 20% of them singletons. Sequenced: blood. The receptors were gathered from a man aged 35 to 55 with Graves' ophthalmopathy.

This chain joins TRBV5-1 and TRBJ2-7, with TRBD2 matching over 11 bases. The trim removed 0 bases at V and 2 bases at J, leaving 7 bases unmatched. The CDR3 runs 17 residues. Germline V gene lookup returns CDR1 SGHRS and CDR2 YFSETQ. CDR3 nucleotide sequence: TGCGCCAGCAGCTTGGTAGCGGGAGGGCCTCCCGCCTACGAGCAGTACTTC. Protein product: CASSLVAGGPPAYEQYF. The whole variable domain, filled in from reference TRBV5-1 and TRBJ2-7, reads KAGVTQTPRYLIKTRGQQVTLSCSPISGHRSVSWYQQTPGQGLQFLFEYFSETQRNKGNFPGRFSGRQFSNSRSEMNVSTLELGDSALYLCASSLVAGGPPAYEQYFGPGTRLTVT.

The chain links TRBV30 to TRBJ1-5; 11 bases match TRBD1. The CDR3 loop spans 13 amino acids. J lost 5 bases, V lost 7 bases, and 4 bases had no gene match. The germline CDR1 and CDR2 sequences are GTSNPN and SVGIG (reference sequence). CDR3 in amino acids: CASSGQGDQPQHF. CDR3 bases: TGTGCCTCTTCGGGACAGGGGGATCAGCCCCAGCATTTT.

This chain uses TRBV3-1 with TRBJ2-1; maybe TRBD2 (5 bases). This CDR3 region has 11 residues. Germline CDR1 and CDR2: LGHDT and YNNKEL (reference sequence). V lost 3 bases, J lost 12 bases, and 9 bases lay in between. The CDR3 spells CASSHGRGQFF. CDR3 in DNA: TGTGCCAGCAGCCACGGCCGGGGGCAGTTCTTC.

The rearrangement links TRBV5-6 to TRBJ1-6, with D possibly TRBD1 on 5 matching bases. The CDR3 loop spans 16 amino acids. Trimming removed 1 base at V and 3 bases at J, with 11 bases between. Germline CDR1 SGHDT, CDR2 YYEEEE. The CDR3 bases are TGTGCCAGCAGCTTGACGGGACGGTACTATAATTCACCCCTCCACTTT. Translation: CASSLTGRYYNSPLHF.

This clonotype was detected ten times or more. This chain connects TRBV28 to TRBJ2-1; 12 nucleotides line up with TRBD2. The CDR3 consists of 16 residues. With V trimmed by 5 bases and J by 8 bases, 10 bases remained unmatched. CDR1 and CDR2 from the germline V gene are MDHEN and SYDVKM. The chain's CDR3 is CASSPPGLAGKDEQFF. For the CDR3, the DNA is TGTGCCAGCAGTCCCCCCGGACTAGCGGGAAAGGATGAGCAGTTCTTC.